A single sample gave rise to the 16 T cell receptor beta chains below, sequenced in a study of blood T cell repertoires in COVID-19. Only in-frame clones appear in the TCRdb table, and some are missing; sequencing was by immunoSEQ multiplex PCR. The table lists about 35,000 clones, about four fifths of them singletons. The material sequenced was peripheral blood. Receptor source: a man aged 80 or over with active or convalescent COVID-19.

The rearrangement uses TRBV5-8 and TRBJ2-1, with a possible D match to TRBD2 (5 bases). The CDR3 totals 12 residues. Germline V lookup: CDR1 SGHTS, CDR2 YDEGEE. Trimming shortened V by 1 base and J by 9 bases, and 8 bases separated the two germline ends. The DNA for the CDR3 is TGTGCCAGCAGCTTGACTAGTAGTGAGCAGTTCTTC. Its protein is CASSLTSSEQFF.

The V call is TRBV7-2, the J call TRBJ2-6, with TRBD1 identical over 9 bases. Trimming cost V 8 bases and J 2 bases; bases outside gene matches: 7. Per the germline V gene, CDR1 is SGHTA and CDR2 is FQGNSA. The CDR3 totals 16 residues. CDR3 residues: CASYRGPAPGANVLTF. Here the CDR3 DNA reads TGTGCCAGCTACAGGGGGCCCGCACCTGGGGCCAACGTCCTGACTTTC. The entire variable domain, with the rest obtained from reference TRBV7-2 and TRBJ2-6, is as follows: GAGVSQSPSNKVTEKGKDVELRCDPISGHTALYWYRQSLGQGLEFLIYFQGNSAPDKSGLPSDRFSAERTGGSVSTLTIQRTQQEDSAVYLCASYRGPAPGANVLTFGAGSRLTVL.

The chain uses TRBV12-3 or TRBV12-4 and TRBJ2-5; the D gene is possibly TRBD1 (6 bases). V was shortened by 8 bases and J by 7 bases, with 14 bases between the two germline ends. The CDR3 has 12 amino acids. Here the CDR3 reads CASLGGYGTQYF. The CDR3 region has the DNA TGTGCCAGCTTAGGGGGATACGGGACCCAGTACTTC.

V is TRBV18 and J is TRBJ2-5; tentatively, D is TRBD2 (5 bases). Germline lookup yields CDR1 KGHSH and CDR2 LQKENI. The CDR3 runs to 12 residues. Trimming removed 3 bases from V and 3 bases from J, with 5 bases in between. CDR3 region: CASSPGEETQYF. CDR3 DNA sequence: TGTGCCAGCTCACCCGGGGAAGAGACCCAGTACTTC.

The chain employs TRBV3-1 (or the pseudogene TRBV3-2) and TRBJ2-1; maybe TRBD2 (5 bases). V was trimmed by 2 bases and J by 2 bases, leaving 19 bases between them. The CDR3 sequence is 18 residues long. Germline V lookup: CDR1 LGHDT, CDR2 YNNKEL (reference sequence). The CDR3 DNA reads TGTGCCAGCAGCCAATTTGGCGGAGGAGCTCGTCCCTACAATGAGCAGTTCTTC. It codes for CASSQFGGGARPYNEQFF.

The rearrangement links TRBV7-3 to TRBJ2-1; 13 bases align to TRBD2. V trimming: 5 bases; J trimming: 8 bases; junction bases outside the gene matches: 6. The germline V gene encodes CDR1 SGHTA and CDR2 FQGTGA. CDR3 length: 15 residues. CDR3 DNA sequence: TGTGCCAGCAGCCCGGGACTAGCGGGATACTATGAGCAGTTCTTC. Translation: CASSPGLAGYYEQFF.

This clone was picked up one time. This chain links TRBV25-1 with TRBJ1-4; no firm D call. The CDR3 extends over 16 amino acids. CDR1 is MGHDK, CDR2 SYGVNS, per germline. Trimming took 5 bases from V and 1 from J, leaving 14 bases between them. This CDR3 reads CASSSRARGTNEKLFF. CDR3 DNA sequence: TGTGCCAGCAGTTCGAGGGCCCGGGGAACTAATGAAAAACTGTTTTTT.

V gene TRBV5-1 combines with J gene TRBJ1-5, with 9 bases identical to TRBD1. CDR1 is SGHRS, CDR2 YFSETQ, per germline. With V trimmed by 7 bases and J by 5 bases, 7 bases remained unmatched. The CDR3 loop spans 14 amino acids. The CDR3 DNA reads TGCGCCAGCTCCACAGGGGGCGAGGATCAGCCCCAGCATTTT. Its translation: CASSTGGEDQPQHF.

This clone was observed a single time. The chain recombines TRBV29-1 with TRBJ2-1; 9 positions agree with TRBD2. The ends lost 6 bases at V and 6 bases at J; junction bases unmatched: 12. The CDR3 loop spans 15 amino acids. Germline assignment: CDR1 SQVTM and CDR2 ANQGSEA. This CDR3 is CSVRGVTSGLNEQFF. DNA of the CDR3: TGCAGCGTCCGGGGGGTGACTAGCGGACTCAATGAGCAGTTCTTC.

The chain is built from TRBV11-2 and TRBJ1-4, with D hard to call. CDR3 length: 15 residues. V was cut by 4 bases and J by 4 bases, with 13 bases left in between. Germline V gene lookup returns CDR1 SGHAT and CDR2 FQNNGV. The CDR3 region is CASSSWGAGNEKLFF. CDR3 nucleotide sequence: TGTGCCAGCAGCTCCTGGGGAGCGGGTAATGAAAAACTGTTTTTT.

The V gene is TRBV18, the J gene TRBJ1-2, with 8 bases identical to TRBD1. The CDR3 contains 14 residues. Germline loops: CDR1 KGHSH, CDR2 LQKENI. Trimming at V came to 7 bases and at J to 5 bases, leaving 9 bases not matched to a gene. The CDR3 protein is CASYGTGQTYGYTF. DNA of the CDR3: TGTGCCAGCTACGGGACAGGCCAGACTTATGGCTACACCTTC.

This clone was seen a single time. The V and J genes are TRBV2 and TRBJ2-3; 7 bases align to TRBD2. V shed 6 bases, J shed 2 bases, and the junction held 8 bases outside the gene matches. Germline assignment: CDR1 SNHLY and CDR2 FYNNEI. The CDR3 is 15 amino acids. The CDR3 nucleotides read TGTGCCAGCAGCCCCCTAGCGGCACTCACAGATACGCAGTATTTT. It yields the protein CASSPLAALTDTQYF. The whole variable domain, filled in from reference TRBV2 and TRBJ2-3, reads EPEVTQTPSHQVTQMGQEVILRCVPISNHLYFYWYRQILGQKVEFLVSFYNNEISEKSEIFDDQFSVERPDGSNFTLKIRSTKLEDSAMYFCASSPLAALTDTQYFGPGTRLTVL.

The V gene is TRBV6-1, the J gene TRBJ1-4, with a tentative D call TRBD1 (5 bases). Trimming stripped 1 base from V and 7 bases from J, with 10 bases between. Germline CDR1 is MNHNS and CDR2 is SASEGT. There are 14 residues in the CDR3. The DNA for the CDR3 is TGTGCCAGCAGTGAAGACGGCAGGGTTGAAAAACTGTTTTTT. It encodes CASSEDGRVEKLFF.

This clone was detected only a few times. The chain recombines TRBV19 with TRBJ2-7, with 8 bases matching TRBD1. The CDR3 extends over 13 amino acids. Trimming removed 4 bases from V and 5 bases from J; junction bases left unmatched: 4. Germline CDR1 LNHDA, CDR2 SQIVND (reference sequence). DNA for the CDR3: TGTGCCAGTAGTAAACTACAGGGGGACGAGCAGTACTTC. Translated, it gives CASSKLQGDEQYF.

The chain is built from TRBV6-5 and TRBJ2-5; tentatively, D is TRBD1 (6 bases). Germline assignment: CDR1 MNHEY and CDR2 SVGAGI. V gave up 7 bases and J gave up 5 bases, with 11 bases separating them. The CDR3 is 12 amino acids. CDR3 amino acids: CASNQGSETQYF. Here the CDR3 DNA reads TGTGCCAGCAATCAGGGGTCGGAGACCCAGTACTTC.

This clone was counted many times. Other DNA sequences from this sample encode an identical CDR3 as well. This chain links TRBV19 with TRBJ1-1; D might be TRBD1 (5 bases). Trimming left V 4 bases short and J 5 bases short, with 14 bases between. Germline CDR1 is LNHDA and CDR2 is SQIVND (reference sequence). The CDR3 has 14 residues. The CDR3 region has the DNA TGTGCCAGTAGTACGCGGGGCGCGGGTACTGAAGCTTTCTTT. This encodes CASSTRGAGTEAFF.